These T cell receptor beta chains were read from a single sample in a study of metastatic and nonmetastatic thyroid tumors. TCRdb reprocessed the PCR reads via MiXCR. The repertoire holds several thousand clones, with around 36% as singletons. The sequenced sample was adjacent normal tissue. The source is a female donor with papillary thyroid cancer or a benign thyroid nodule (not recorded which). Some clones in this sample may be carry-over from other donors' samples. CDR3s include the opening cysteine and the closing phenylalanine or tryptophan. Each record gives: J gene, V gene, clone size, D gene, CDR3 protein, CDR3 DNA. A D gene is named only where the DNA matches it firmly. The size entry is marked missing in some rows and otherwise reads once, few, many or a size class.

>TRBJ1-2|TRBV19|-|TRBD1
CASRTGDSLYGYTF
TGTGCCAGTAGGACAGGGGATTCCCTCTATGGCTACACCTTC
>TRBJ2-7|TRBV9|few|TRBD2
CASNERGDAYEQYF
TGTGCCAGTAATGAGCGGGGGGATGCCTACGAGCAGTACTTC
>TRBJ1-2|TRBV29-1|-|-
CSVEKRAMDGYTF
TGCAGCGTTGAAAAAAGGGCCATGGATGGCTACACCTTC
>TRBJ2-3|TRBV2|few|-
CASRATDTQYF
TGTGCCAGCAGAGCCACAGATACGCAGTATTTT
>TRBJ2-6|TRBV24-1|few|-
CATSAAPGSGANVLTF
TGTGCCACCAGTGCCGCCCCAGGGTCCGGGGCCAACGTCCTGACTTTC
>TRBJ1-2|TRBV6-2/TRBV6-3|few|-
CASSYSSTTYGYTF
TGTGCCAGCAGTTACTCGTCAACTACCTATGGCTACACCTTC
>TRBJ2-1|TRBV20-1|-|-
CSAARAGAEVQFF
TGCAGTGCCGCCAGGGCAGGGGCCGAGGTACAGTTCTTC
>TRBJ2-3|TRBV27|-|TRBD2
CASTEILAGELDTQYF
TGTGCCAGCACCGAAATACTAGCGGGAGAGTTAGATACGCAGTATTTT
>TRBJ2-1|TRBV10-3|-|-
CAISYASRDNEQFF
TGTGCCATCAGTTATGCTAGCCGCGACAATGAGCAGTTCTTC
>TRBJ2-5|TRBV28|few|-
CASSLEEGAGETQYF
TGTGCCAGCAGTTTAGAGGAGGGGGCGGGGGAGACCCAGTACTTC
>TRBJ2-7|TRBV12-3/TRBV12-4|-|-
CASSGTGRLIEQYF
TGTGCCAGCAGTGGGACGGGAAGGCTTATCGAGCAGTACTTC
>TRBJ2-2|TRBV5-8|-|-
CASSLIIWEHTGELFF
TGTGCCAGCAGCTTGATTATCTGGGAGCACACCGGGGAGCTGTTTTTT
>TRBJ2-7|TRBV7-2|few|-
CASSLAEGTEQYF
TGTGCCAGCAGCTTAGCGGAGGGAACCGAGCAGTACTTC
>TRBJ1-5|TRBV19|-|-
CASNKVGNQPQHF
TGTGCCAGTAATAAGGTAGGCAATCAGCCCCAGCATTTT
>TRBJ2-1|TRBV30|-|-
CAWSGEMGYNEQFF
TGTGCCTGGAGTGGGGAGATGGGTTACAATGAGCAGTTCTTC
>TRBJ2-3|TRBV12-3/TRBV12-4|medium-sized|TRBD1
CASRPDRGRPDTQYF
TGTGCCAGCAGGCCCGACAGGGGGCGTCCAGATACGCAGTATTTT
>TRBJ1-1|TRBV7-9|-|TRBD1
CASSLLDRSAEAFF
TGTGCCAGCAGCTTACTGGACAGGTCCGCGGAGGCTTTCTTT
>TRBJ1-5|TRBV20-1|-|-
CSAKFRDPDQPQHF
TGCAGTGCAAAATTCCGGGACCCTGATCAGCCCCAGCATTTT
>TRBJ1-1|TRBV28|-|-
CASSLGLTNTEAFF
TGTGCCAGCAGTTTGGGCCTTACGAACACTGAAGCTTTCTTT
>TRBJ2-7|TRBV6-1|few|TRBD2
CASRTSGGGNYEQYF
TGTGCCAGCAGAACTAGCGGGGGGGGGAACTACGAGCAGTACTTC
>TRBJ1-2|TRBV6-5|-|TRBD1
CARAPGGNYGYTF
TGTGCCAGAGCCCCAGGGGGTAACTATGGCTACACCTTC
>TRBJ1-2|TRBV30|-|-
CAWAPSGRYYGYTF
TGTGCCTGGGCCCCATCCGGACGGTACTATGGCTACACCTTC
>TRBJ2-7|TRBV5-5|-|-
CASSLARGSNYEQYF
TGTGCCAGCAGCTTGGCCCGGGGATCTAATTACGAGCAGTACTTC
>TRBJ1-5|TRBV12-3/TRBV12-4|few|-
CASSRIVNQPQHF
TGTGCCAGCAGTCGGATAGTGAACCAGCCCCAGCATTTT
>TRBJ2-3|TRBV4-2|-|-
CASSQVAAGGTDTQYF
TGTGCCAGCAGCCAGGTAGCGGCAGGGGGCACAGATACGCAGTATTTT
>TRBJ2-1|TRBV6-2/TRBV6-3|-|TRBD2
CASSYLAGAASYNEQFF
TGTGCCAGCAGTTACCTAGCGGGGGCCGCCTCCTACAATGAGCAGTTCTTC
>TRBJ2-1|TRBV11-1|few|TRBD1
CASSFRQGANNEQFF
TGTGCCAGCAGTTTCAGACAGGGGGCCAACAATGAGCAGTTCTTC
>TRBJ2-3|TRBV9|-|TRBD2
CASSSGTSVTDTQYF
TGTGCCAGCAGCTCCGGGACTAGCGTCACAGATACGCAGTATTTT
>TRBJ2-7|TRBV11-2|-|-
CASSSFQGMSYEQYF
TGTGCCAGCAGCTCCTTCCAGGGGATGTCCTACGAGCAGTACTTC
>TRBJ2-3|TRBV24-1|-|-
CATSDRQGWTDTQYF
TGTGCCACCAGTGATCGTCAGGGCTGGACAGATACGCAGTATTTT
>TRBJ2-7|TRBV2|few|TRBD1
CATGQGIYEQYF
TGTGCCACAGGACAGGGGATATACGAGCAGTACTTC
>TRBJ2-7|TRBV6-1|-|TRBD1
CASSPGTGGSYEQYF
TGTGCCAGCAGTCCCGGGACAGGGGGCTCCTACGAGCAGTACTTC
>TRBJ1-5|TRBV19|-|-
CASSTTWDINQPQHF
TGTGCCAGTAGTACCACTTGGGACATAAATCAGCCCCAGCATTTT
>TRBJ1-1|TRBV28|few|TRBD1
CASSLLAGGTEAFF
TGTGCCAGCAGTTTATTGGCAGGGGGCACTGAAGCTTTCTTT
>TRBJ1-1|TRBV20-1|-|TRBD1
CSAGPSGTGRGTEAFF
TGCAGTGCTGGGCCCTCCGGGACAGGGAGGGGGACTGAAGCTTTCTTT
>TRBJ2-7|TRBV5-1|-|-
CASSFGHQPSYEQYF
TGCGCCAGCAGCTTCGGGCACCAGCCTAGCTACGAGCAGTACTTC